This T cell receptor beta chain appears in the sequencing data of a study of human T cells and chemical hapten exposure. Noted time point: patch test 2, 6 weeks after DPC sensitization. Treatment specified: therapeutic diphenylcyclopropenone sensitization with weekly scalp DPC. This clonotype has a handful of counts. Sequence at one end of the junction differs from germline and may be a read error. Methods used by the authors: There were a median of around 97,000 TCRs per sample, with a range from roughly 20,000 to 700,000. TCRdb itself ran the RACE reads through MiXCR, one entry per CDR3 protein. The V and J calls were determined by TCRdb, not by the authors. Of some 79,000 distinct CDR3 sequences detected, about 9.4% appear once; the ten largest clones hold more than 4%. The clonotype comes from a woman between 45 and 65 years old with alopecia areata. Some clones in this sample may be carry-over from other donors' samples. Specimen: whole blood, collected in connection with sensitization to the hapten diphenylcyclopropenone (DPC).

The CDR3 DNA sequence: TGTGCCAGCAGTGAAGCGCGCGGGAACCCTGAAGCTTTCTTT. This encodes CASSEARGNPEAFF. The chain joins TRBV6-1 to TRBJ1-1; no definite D call. The CDR3 has 14 residues. Germline loops: CDR1 MNHNS, CDR2 SASEGT.